The TCR beta chain described here comes from a study of identical twins. This clonotype was picked up many times. The CDR3 contains 15 residues. The germline V gene has CDR1 SEHNR and CDR2 FQNEAQ (reference sequence). Unmatched junction bases numbered 7, after V lost 6 bases and J lost 2 bases. TCRdb used MiXCR to reprocess the 5' RACE reads, holding one entry per CDR3 protein. The sample contains approximately 300,000 distinct CDR3 sequences, roughly 9.8% of which appear only once. This sample also belongs to another study, concerning yellow fever vaccine responses in identical twins.

This chain uses TRBV7-9 with TRBJ2-3; 8 bases align to TRBD2. The material sequenced was CD8+ T cells sorted from blood. The clonotype comes from a young woman in good health. In nucleotides, the CDR3 is TGTGCCAGCAGGGACGAGCGGGAGAACACAGATACGCAGTATTTT. It yields the protein CASRDERENTDTQYF. The variable domain in full, completed from reference TRBV7-9 and TRBJ2-3, reads DTGVSQNPRHKITKRGQNVTFRCDPISEHNRLYWYRQTLGQGPEFLTYFQNEAQLEKSRLLSDRFSAERPKGSFSTLEIQRTEQGDSAMYLCASRDERENTDTQYFGPGTRLTVL.